This T cell receptor (beta chain) is drawn from a study of blood T cell repertoires in COVID-19. Looked up from germline, CDR1 is SEHNR and CDR2 is FQNEAQ (reference sequence). There are 15 residues in the CDR3. The V and J ends lost 7 bases and 1 base, in that order; junction bases with no gene match: 9. The authors' processing: Reference gene primer amplification in the assay estimated nucleated cell counts. Profiling relied on immunoSEQ multiplex PCR, and the TCRdb table lists in-frame clones only, not all of them. Clone size and the V and J calls come from that table; the DNA yielded D and trimming. The sample shows 110,000 or so clones, about 88% of them seen only once.

Sequencing was performed on peripheral blood. The receptor's source is a woman in her 70s who had recovered from COVID-19. V usage is TRBV7-9 and J usage is TRBJ1-2, with 7 bases lining up with TRBD1. The CDR3 region is CASNPGTAFNYGYTF. DNA of the CDR3: TGTGCCAGCAACCCCGGGACAGCGTTTAACTATGGCTACACCTTC.